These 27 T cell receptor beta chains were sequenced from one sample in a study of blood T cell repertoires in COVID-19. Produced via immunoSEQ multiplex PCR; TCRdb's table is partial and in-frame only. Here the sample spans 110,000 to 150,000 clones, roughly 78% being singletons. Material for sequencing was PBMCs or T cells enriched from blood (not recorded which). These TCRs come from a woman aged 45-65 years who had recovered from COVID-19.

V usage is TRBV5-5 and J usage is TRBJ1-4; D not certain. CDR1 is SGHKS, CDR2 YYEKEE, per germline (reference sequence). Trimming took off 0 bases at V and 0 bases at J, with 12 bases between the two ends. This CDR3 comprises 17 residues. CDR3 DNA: TGTGCCAGCAGCTTGGGGGCCTCTTATCCAACTAATGAAAAACTGTTTTTT. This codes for CASSLGASYPTNEKLFF.

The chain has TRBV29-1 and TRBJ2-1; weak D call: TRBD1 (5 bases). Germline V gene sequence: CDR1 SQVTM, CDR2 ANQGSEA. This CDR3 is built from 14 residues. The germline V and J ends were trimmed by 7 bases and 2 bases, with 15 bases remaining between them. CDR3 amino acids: CSDRRIGPYNEQFF. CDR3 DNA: TGCAGCGACAGGCGAATCGGACCCTACAATGAGCAGTTCTTC.

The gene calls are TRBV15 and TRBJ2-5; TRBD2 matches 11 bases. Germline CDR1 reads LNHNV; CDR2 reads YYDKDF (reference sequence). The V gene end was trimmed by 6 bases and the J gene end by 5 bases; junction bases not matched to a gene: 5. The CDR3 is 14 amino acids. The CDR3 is CATRASGGLETQYF. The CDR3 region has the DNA TGTGCCACCAGGGCTAGCGGGGGGTTGGAGACCCAGTACTTC.

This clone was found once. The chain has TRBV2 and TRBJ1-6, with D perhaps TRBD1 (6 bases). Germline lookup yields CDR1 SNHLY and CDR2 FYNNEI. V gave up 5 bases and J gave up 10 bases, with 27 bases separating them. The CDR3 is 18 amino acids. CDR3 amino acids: CASSFYPGQISTGSPLHF. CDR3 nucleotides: TGTGCCAGCAGTTTCTATCCGGGACAAATTTCGACGGGGTCACCCCTCCACTTT.

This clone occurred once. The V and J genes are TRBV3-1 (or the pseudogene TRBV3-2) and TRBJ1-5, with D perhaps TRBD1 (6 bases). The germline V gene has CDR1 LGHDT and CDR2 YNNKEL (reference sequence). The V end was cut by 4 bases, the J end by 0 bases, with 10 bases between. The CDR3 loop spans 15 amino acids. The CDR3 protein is CASSPRDTSNQPQHF. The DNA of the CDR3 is TGTGCCAGCAGCCCCCGGGACACTAGCAATCAGCCCCAGCATTTT.

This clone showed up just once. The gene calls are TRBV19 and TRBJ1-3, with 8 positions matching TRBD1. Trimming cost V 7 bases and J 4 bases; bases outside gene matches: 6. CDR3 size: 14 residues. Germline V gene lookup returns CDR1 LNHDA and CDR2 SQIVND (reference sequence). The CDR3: CASKLDRGGNTIYF. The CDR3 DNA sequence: TGTGCCAGTAAACTCGACAGGGGCGGAAACACCATATATTTT.

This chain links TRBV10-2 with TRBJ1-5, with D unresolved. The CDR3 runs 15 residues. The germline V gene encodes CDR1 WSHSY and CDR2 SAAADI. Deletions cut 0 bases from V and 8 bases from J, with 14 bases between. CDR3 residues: CASSESEVLTEPQHF. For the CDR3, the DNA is TGCGCCAGCAGTGAGTCGGAGGTCCTGACGGAGCCCCAGCATTTT.

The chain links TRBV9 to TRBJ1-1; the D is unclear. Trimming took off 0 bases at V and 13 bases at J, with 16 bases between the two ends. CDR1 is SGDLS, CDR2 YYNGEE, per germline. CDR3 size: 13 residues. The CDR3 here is CASSVDAGGYGFF. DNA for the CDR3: TGTGCCAGCAGCGTAGATGCAGGCGGGTATGGTTTCTTT.

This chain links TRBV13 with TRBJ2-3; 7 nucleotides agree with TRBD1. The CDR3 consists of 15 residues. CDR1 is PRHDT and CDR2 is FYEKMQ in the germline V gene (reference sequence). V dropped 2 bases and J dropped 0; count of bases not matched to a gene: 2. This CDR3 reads CASSLHRGSTDTQYF. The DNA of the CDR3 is TGTGCCAGCAGCTTACACAGGGGTAGCACAGATACGCAGTATTTT. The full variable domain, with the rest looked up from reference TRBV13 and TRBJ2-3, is AAGVIQSPRHLIKEKRETATLKCYPIPRHDTVYWYQQGPGQDPQFLISFYEKMQSDKGSIPDRFSAQQFSDYHSELNMSSLELGDSALYFCASSLHRGSTDTQYFGPGTRLTVL.

The CDR3 is CASSGGTALNTEAFF. The CDR3 DNA reads as TGCGCCAGCAGCGGCGGGACAGCCTTGAACACTGAAGCTTTCTTT. V usage is TRBV5-1 and J usage is TRBJ1-1; 7 positions agree with TRBD1. V lost 4 bases to trimming and J lost 0 bases; unmatched junction nucleotides: 6. CDR1 and CDR2 from the germline V gene are SGHRS and YFSETQ. This CDR3 is built from 15 residues.

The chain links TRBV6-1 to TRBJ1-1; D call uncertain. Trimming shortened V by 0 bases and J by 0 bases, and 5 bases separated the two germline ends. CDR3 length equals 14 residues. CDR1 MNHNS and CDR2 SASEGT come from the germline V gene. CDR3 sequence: CASSEAAVNTEAFF. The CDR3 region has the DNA TGTGCCAGCAGTGAAGCAGCGGTGAACACTGAAGCTTTCTTT.

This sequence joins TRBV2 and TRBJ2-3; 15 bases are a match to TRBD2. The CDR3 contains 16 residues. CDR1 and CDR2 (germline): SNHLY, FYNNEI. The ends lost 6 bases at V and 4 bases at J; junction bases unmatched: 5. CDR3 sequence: CASRPWTSGGADTQYF. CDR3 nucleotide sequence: TGTGCCAGCAGGCCTTGGACTAGCGGGGGGGCAGATACGCAGTATTTT. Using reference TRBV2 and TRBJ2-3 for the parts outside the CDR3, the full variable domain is EPEVTQTPSHQVTQMGQEVILRCVPISNHLYFYWYRQILGQKVEFLVSFYNNEISEKSEIFDDQFSVERPDGSNFTLKIRSTKLEDSAMYFCASRPWTSGGADTQYFGPGTRLTVL.

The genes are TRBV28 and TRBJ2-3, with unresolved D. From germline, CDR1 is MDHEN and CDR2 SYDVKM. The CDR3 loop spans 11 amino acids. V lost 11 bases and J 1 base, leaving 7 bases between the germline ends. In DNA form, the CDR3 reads TGTGCCGAAGAGGGCACAGATACGCAGTATTTT. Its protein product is CAEEGTDTQYF.

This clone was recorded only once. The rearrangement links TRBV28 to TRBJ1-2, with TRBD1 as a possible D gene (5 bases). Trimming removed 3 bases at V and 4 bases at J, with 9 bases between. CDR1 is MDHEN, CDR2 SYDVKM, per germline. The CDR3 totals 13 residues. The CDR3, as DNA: TGTGCCAGCAGTTTGGTAGGGGTCTATGGCTACACCTTC. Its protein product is CASSLVGVYGYTF.

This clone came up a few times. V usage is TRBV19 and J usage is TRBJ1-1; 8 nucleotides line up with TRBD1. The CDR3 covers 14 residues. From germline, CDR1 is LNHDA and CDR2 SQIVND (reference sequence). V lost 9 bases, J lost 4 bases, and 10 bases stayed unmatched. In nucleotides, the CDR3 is TGTGCCAGCACCGCAGGGGGCCATGGCACTGAAGCTTTCTTT. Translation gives CASTAGGHGTEAFF. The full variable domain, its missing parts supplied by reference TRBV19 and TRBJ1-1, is DGGITQSPKYLFRKEGQNVTLSCEQNLNHDAMYWYRQDPGQGLRLIYYSQIVNDFQKGDIAEGYSVSREKKESFPLTVTSAQKNPTAFYLCASTAGGHGTEAFFGQGTRLTVV.

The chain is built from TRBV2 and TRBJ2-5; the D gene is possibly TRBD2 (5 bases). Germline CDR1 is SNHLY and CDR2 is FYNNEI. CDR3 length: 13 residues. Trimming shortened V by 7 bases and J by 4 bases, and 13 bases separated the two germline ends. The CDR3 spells CASNRWESETQYF. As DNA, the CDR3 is TGTGCCAGCAATCGGTGGGAGTCAGAGACCCAGTACTTC.

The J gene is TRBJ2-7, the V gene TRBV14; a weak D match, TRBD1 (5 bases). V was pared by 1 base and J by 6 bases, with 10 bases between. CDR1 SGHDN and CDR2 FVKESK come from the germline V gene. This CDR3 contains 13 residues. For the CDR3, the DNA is TGTGCCAGCAGCCAAGTCGGTCAGGGCGAGCAGTACTTC. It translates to CASSQVGQGEQYF.

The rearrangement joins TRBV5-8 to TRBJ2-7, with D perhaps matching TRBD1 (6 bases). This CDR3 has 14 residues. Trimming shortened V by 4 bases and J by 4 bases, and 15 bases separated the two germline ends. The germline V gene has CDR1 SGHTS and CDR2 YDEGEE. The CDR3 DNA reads TGTGCCAGCAGCCTGTGGGCAGGGGAGTACGAGCAGTACGTC. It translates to CASSLWAGEYEQYV.

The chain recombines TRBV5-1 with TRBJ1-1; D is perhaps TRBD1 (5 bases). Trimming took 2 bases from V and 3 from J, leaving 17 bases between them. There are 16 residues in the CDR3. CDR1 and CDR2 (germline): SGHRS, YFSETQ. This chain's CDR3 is CASSFQGVGVDTEAFF. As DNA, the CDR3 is TGCGCCAGCAGCTTCCAGGGTGTAGGAGTAGACACTGAAGCTTTCTTT.

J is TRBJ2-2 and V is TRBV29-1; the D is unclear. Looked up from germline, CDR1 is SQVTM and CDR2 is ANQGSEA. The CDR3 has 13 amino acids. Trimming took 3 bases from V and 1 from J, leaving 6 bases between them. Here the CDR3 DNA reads TGCAGCGTTGAGGCAGAGAACACCGGGGAGCTGTTTTTT. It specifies CSVEAENTGELFF.

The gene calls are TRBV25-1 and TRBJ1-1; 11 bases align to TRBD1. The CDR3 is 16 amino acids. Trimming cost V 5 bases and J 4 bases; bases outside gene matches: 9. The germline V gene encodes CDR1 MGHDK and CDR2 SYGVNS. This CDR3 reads CASSTRTGGASTEAFF. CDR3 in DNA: TGTGCCAGCAGTACAAGGACAGGGGGCGCGAGCACTGAAGCTTTCTTT. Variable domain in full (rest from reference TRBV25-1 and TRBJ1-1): EADIYQTPRYLVIGTGKKITLECSQTMGHDKMYWYQQDPGMELHLIHYSYGVNSTEKGDLSSESTVSRIRTEHFPLTLESARPSHTSQYLCASSTRTGGASTEAFFGQGTRLTVV.

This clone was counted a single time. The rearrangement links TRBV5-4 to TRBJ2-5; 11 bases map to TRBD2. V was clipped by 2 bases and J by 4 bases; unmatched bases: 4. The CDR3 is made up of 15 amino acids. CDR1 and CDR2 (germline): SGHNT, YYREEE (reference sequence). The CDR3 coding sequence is TGTGCCAGCAGCTTACTAGCGGGGGCCCCAGAGACCCAGTACTTC. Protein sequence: CASSLLAGAPETQYF.

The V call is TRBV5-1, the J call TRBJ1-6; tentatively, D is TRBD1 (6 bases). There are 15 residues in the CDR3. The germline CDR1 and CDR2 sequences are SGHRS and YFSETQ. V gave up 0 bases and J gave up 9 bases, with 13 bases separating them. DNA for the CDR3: TGCGCCAGCAGCTTGGAAACAGGGATTTCTTCACCCCTCCACTTT. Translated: CASSLETGISSPLHF.

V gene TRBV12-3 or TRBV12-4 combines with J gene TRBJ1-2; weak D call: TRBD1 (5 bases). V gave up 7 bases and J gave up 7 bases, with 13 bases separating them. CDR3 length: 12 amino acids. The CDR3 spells CASTLGGSGYTF. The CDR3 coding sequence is TGTGCCAGCACCTTGGGGGGGTCTGGCTACACCTTC.

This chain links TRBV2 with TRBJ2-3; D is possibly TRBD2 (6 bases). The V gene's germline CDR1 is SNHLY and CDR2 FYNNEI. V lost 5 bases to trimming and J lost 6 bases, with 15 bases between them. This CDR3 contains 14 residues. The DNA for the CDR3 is TGTGCCAGCAGTTCTAGCGAAGGGTCCGATACGCAGTATTTT. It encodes CASSSSEGSDTQYF.

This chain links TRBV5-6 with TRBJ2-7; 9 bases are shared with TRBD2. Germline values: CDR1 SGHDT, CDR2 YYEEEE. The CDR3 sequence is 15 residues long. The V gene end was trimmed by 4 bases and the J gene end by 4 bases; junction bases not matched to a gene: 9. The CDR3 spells CASSRGPAGGYEQYV. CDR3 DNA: TGTGCCAGCAGCCGCGGACCGGCGGGAGGGTACGAGCAGTACGTC.

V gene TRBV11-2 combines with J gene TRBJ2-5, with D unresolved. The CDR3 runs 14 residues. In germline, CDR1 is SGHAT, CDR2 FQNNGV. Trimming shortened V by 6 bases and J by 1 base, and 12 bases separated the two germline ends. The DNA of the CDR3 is TGTGCCAGCAGTCGTACTACTCCCCAAGAGACCCAGTACTTC. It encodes CASSRTTPQETQYF.